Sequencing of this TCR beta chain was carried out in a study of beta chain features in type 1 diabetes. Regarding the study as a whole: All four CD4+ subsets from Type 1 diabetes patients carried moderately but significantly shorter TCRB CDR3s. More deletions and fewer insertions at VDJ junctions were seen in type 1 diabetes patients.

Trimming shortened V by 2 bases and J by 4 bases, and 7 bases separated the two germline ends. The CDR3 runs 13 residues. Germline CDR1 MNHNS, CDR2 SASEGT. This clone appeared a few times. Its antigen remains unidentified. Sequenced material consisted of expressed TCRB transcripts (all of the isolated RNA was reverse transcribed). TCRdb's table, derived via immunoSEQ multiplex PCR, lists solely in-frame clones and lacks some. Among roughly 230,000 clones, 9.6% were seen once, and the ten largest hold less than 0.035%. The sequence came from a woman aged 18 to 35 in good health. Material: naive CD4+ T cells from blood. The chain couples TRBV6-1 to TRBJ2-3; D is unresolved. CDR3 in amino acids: CASSESPADTQYF. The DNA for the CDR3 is TGTGCCAGCAGTGAAAGCCCCGCAGATACGCAGTATTTT.